These 13 T cell receptor beta chains share one sample of origin, sequenced in a study of blood T cell repertoires in COVID-19. This table comes from immunoSEQ multiplex PCR, and its TCRdb copy is limited to in-frame clones, with some not included. This table has about 190,000 clones, approximately 80% appearing once. Input material: peripheral blood. The source of these receptors is a human donor in a cohort sampled during active COVID-19.

This sequence joins TRBV6-5 and TRBJ1-5, with a weak D call TRBD1 (6 bases). This CDR3 is built from 14 residues. V was trimmed by 6 bases and J by 6 bases, leaving 15 bases between them. Looked up from germline, CDR1 is MNHEY and CDR2 is SVGAGI. CDR3: CASSAQGPGQPQHF. CDR3 sequence (DNA): TGTGCCAGCAGCGCACAGGGACCGGGTCAGCCCCAGCATTTT.

The chain has TRBV27 and TRBJ1-6; D possibly corresponds to TRBD1 (6 bases). The CDR3 is 20 amino acids. V was shortened by 6 bases and J by 0 bases, with 24 bases between the two germline ends. From germline, CDR1 is MNHEY and CDR2 SMNVEV (reference sequence). Here the CDR3 reads CASSRKLSGGGSSYNSPLHF. CDR3 in DNA: TGTGCCAGCAGCCGTAAACTTTCTGGTGGGGGCAGCTCCTATAATTCACCCCTCCACTTT.

This clone was seen a few times. The chain carries TRBV2 and TRBJ1-2, with D hard to call. V was clipped by 8 bases and J by 8 bases, with 15 bases between them. In germline, CDR1 is SNHLY, CDR2 FYNNEI. CDR3 length: 12 amino acids. This CDR3 reads CASARSSGGYTF. CDR3 DNA: TGTGCCAGCGCTAGGTCTTCCGGGGGCTACACCTTC.

This chain joins TRBV23-1 and TRBJ1-4, with 10 bases that match TRBD1. TRBV23-1 is designated an ORF whose function remains uncertain. The CDR3 runs to 14 residues. J lost 8 bases, V lost 6 bases, and 6 bases had no gene match. The CDR3 coding sequence is TGCGCCAGCAGCCGGACAGGGGGACCAGAAAAACTGTTTTTT. This codes for CASSRTGGPEKLFF.

The chain couples TRBV30 to TRBJ2-5, with D possibly matching TRBD1 (5 bases). The CDR3 is 14 residues long. Germline CDR1 GTSNPN, CDR2 SVGIG (reference sequence). Trimming removed 2 bases from V and 2 bases from J, with 12 bases in between. The CDR3 region is CAWSRTGVQETQYF. The DNA of the CDR3 is TGTGCCTGGAGTCGAACAGGAGTTCAAGAGACCCAGTACTTC. The full variable domain, rest sourced from reference TRBV30 and TRBJ2-5, is SQTIHQWPATLVQPVGSPLSLECTVEGTSNPNLYWYRQAAGRGLQLLFYSVGIGQISSEVPQNLSASRPQDRQFILSSKKLLLSDSGFYLCAWSRTGVQETQYFGPGTRLLVL.

The chain couples TRBV7-9 to TRBJ1-2; D gene unclear. V was trimmed by 1 base and J by 0 bases, leaving 12 bases between them. CDR1 and CDR2 from the germline V gene are SEHNR and FQNEAQ (reference sequence). The CDR3 extends over 16 amino acids. In nucleotides, the CDR3 is TGTGCCAGCAGCTTAGGAGGGCCAGAAGCTAACTATGGCTACACCTTC. Translation: CASSLGGPEANYGYTF.

V and J are TRBV7-6 and TRBJ1-1, with D tentatively TRBD1 (6 bases). CDR3 length equals 16 residues. Germline values: CDR1 SGHVS, CDR2 FNYEAQ. V was shortened by 5 bases and J by 4 bases, with 20 bases between the two germline ends. This chain's CDR3 is CASSPYQQGFATEAFF. The CDR3 bases are TGTGCCAGCAGCCCCTACCAACAGGGTTTCGCCACTGAAGCTTTCTTT. Looking up the rest from reference TRBV7-6 and TRBJ1-1 gives the full variable domain: GAGVSQSPRYKVTKRGQDVALRCDPISGHVSLYWYRQALGQGPEFLTYFNYEAQQDKSGLPNDRFSAERPEGSISTLTIQRTEQRDSAMYRCASSPYQQGFATEAFFGQGTRLTVV.

V is TRBV2 and J is TRBJ1-2, with 8 bases aligning to TRBD1. The germline V gene encodes CDR1 SNHLY and CDR2 FYNNEI. V lost 7 bases to trimming and J lost 6 bases; unmatched junction nucleotides: 13. The CDR3 is made up of 15 amino acids. CDR3 residues: CASTRGPPQLDGYTF. In nucleotides, the CDR3 is TGTGCCAGCACCAGGGGGCCCCCCCAACTAGATGGCTACACCTTC.

The chain joins TRBV11-2 to TRBJ2-5; 8 bases agree with TRBD2. CDR3 size: 15 residues. CDR1 is SGHAT, CDR2 FQNNGV, per germline. V dropped 1 base and J dropped 0; count of bases not matched to a gene: 1. The CDR3, as DNA: TGTGCCAGCAGCTTAGCAGCGGGGGACCAAGAGACCCAGTACTTC. Translating gives CASSLAAGDQETQYF.

The chain employs TRBV7-6 and TRBJ2-1, with 13 bases aligning to TRBD2. The CDR3 loop spans 17 amino acids. Germline V gives CDR1 SGHVS, CDR2 FNYEAQ. V was clipped by 7 bases and J by 4 bases; unmatched bases: 10. CDR3 sequence: CASKLAGGPEPYNEQFF. CDR3 in DNA: TGTGCCAGCAAACTAGCGGGGGGGCCCGAACCTTACAATGAGCAGTTCTTC. The full variable domain, rest sourced from reference TRBV7-6 and TRBJ2-1, is GAGVSQSPRYKVTKRGQDVALRCDPISGHVSLYWYRQALGQGPEFLTYFNYEAQQDKSGLPNDRFSAERPEGSISTLTIQRTEQRDSAMYRCASKLAGGPEPYNEQFFGPGTRLTVL.

V and J are TRBV28 and TRBJ1-3, with 7 positions matching TRBD1. The CDR3 totals 13 residues. The germline CDR1 and CDR2 sequences are MDHEN and SYDVKM. V trimming: 8 bases; J trimming: 0 bases; junction bases outside the gene matches: 1. CDR3 region: CASHRGSGNTIYF. CDR3 DNA: TGTGCCAGCCACAGGGGCTCTGGAAACACCATATATTTT. Drawing the rest from reference TRBV28 and TRBJ1-3, the complete variable domain is DVKVTQSSRYLVKRTGEKVFLECVQDMDHENMFWYRQDPGLGLRLIYFSYDVKMKEKGDIPEGYSVSREKKERFSLILESASTNQTSMYLCASHRGSGNTIYFGEGSWLTVV.

The rearrangement uses TRBV4-2 and TRBJ2-1, with 7 bases lining up with TRBD2. Germline CDR1 is LGHNA and CDR2 is YNFKEQ. The trim removed 0 bases at V and 5 bases at J, leaving 4 bases unmatched. The CDR3 loop spans 15 amino acids. CDR3 DNA: TGTGCCAGCAGCCAAGAGACTAGCTGGAACAATGAGCAGTTCTTC. Protein sequence: CASSQETSWNNEQFF.

The CDR3 nucleotides read TGTGCCAGCTCAGTCGGTTCCTACGAGCAGTACTTC. It yields the protein CASSVGSYEQYF. The rearrangement links TRBV18 to TRBJ2-7, with no clear D. Germline assignment: CDR1 KGHSH and CDR2 LQKENI. The CDR3 runs 12 residues. The V end was cut by 5 bases, the J end by 1 base, with 6 bases between.